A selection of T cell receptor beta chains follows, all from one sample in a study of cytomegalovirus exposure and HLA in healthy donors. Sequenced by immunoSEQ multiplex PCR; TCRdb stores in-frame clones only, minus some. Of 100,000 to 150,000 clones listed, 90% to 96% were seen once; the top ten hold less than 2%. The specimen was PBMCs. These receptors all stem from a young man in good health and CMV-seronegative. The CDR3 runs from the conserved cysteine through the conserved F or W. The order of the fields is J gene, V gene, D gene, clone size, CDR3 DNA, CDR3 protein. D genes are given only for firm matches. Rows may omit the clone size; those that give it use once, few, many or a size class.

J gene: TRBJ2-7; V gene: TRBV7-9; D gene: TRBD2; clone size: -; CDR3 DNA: TGTGCCAGCAGCCCCAGTAGCGGGATCTACGAGCAGTACTTC; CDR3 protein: CASSPSSGIYEQYF
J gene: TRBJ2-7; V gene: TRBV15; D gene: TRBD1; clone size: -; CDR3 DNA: TGTGCCACCAGCACGAGAGGGGGCGACGAGCAGTACTTC; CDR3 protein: CATSTRGGDEQYF
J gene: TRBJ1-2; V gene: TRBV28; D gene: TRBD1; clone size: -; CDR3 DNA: TGTGCCAGCAGGACAGGGGGCTTAGGCTACACCTTC; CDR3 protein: CASRTGGLGYTF
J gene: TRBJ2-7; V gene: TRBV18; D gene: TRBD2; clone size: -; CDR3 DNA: TGTGCCAGCTCACTGCGGTTTCGGGGACTAGCGGACTACGAGCAGTACTTC; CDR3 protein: CASSLRFRGLADYEQYF
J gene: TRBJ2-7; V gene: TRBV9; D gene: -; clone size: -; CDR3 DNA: TGTGCCAGCAGCGATACAGGATCATCCTACGAGCAGTACTTC; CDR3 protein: CASSDTGSSYEQYF
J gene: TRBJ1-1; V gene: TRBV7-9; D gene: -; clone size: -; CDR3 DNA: TGTGCCAGCAGCTCTGACACTGAAGCTTTCTTT; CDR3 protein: CASSSDTEAFF
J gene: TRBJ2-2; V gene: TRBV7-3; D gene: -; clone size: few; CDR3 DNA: TGTGCCAGCAGCTCCGGAGGCACCGGGGAGCTGTTTTTT; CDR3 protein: CASSSGGTGELFF
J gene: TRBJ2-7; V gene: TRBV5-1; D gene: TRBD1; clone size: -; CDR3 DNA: TGCGCCAGCAGCAAGGACAGGGGGAAGGGCTACGAGCAGTACTTC; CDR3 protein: CASSKDRGKGYEQYF
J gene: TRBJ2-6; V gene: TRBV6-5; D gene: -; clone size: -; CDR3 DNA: TGTGCCAGCGCGAGGGTTGCTGGGGCCAACGTCCTGACTTTC; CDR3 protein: CASARVAGANVLTF
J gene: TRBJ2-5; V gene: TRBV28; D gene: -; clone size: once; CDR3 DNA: TGTGCCAGCAGTTTGGTGAAGCTAGAGACCCAGTACTTC; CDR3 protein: CASSLVKLETQYF
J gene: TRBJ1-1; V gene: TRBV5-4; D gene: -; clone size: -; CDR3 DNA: TGTGCCAGCAGCTTGGCGGGCAGGGCACCGAACACTGAAGCTTTCTTT; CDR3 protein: CASSLAGRAPNTEAFF
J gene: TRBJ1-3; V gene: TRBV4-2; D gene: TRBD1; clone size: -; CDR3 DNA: TGTGCCAGCAGCCAAGATCCGGGTGGACAGGGAGGAAACACCATATATTTT; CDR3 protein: CASSQDPGGQGGNTIYF
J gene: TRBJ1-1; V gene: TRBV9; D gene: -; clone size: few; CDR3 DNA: TGTGCCAGCAGCGCGACAGGGAACACTGAAGCTTTCTTT; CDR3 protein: CASSATGNTEAFF
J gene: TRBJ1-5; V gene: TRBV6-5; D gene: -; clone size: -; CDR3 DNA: TGTGCCAGCAGTTACGGCCTCGATTCCCAGCCCCAGCATTTT; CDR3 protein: CASSYGLDSQPQHF
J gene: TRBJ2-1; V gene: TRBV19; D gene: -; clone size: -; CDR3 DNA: TGTGCCAGTAGTATAGCGGCTAGCAACTACAATGAGCAGTTCTTC; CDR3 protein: CASSIAASNYNEQFF
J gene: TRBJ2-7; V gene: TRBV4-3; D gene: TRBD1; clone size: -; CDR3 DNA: TGCGCCAGCAGCCAAGATTGGACAGGGGGGCCTGGCGAGCAGTACTTC; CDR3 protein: CASSQDWTGGPGEQYF
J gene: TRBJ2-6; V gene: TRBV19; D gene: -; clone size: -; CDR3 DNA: TGTGCCAGCCGCCAGCAGGGTCTACCCTCTGGGGCCAACGTCCTGACTTTC; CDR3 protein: CASRQQGLPSGANVLTF
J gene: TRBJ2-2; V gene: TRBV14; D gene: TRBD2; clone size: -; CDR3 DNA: TGTGCCAGCAGTCCGGGACTAGCCACCCGGGAGCTGTTTTTT; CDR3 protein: CASSPGLATRELFF
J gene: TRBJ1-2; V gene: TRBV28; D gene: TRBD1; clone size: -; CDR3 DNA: TGTGCCAGCAGGATTATTGGAGCCAGGGGGTTTGGCTACACCTTC; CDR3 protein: CASRIIGARGFGYTF
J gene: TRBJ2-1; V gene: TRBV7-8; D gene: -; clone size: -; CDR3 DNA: TGTGCCAGCAGCTTAGCGATGGCAGGCTACAATGAGCAGTTCTTC; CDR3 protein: CASSLAMAGYNEQFF
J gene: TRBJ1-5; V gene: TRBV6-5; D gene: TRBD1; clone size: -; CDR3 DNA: TGTGCCAGCAGGGCGACAGGGAATAGCAATCAGCCCCAGCATTTT; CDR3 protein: CASRATGNSNQPQHF
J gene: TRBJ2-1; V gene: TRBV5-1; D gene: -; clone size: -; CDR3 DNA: TGCGCCAGCAGCTTGGGGCCAGGAGTCAGGGATGAGCAGTTCTTC; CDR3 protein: CASSLGPGVRDEQFF
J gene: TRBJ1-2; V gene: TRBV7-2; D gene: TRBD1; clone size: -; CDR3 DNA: TGTGCCAGCAGCTCGACAGGGAGAGTGGCTGGCTACACCTTC; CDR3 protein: CASSSTGRVAGYTF
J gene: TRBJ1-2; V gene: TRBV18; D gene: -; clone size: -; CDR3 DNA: TGTGCCAGCTCACCACGGGAGGTTTCGGTCTGGTATGGCTACACCTTC; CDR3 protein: CASSPREVSVWYGYTF
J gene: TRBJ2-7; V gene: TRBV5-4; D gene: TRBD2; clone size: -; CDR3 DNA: TGTGCCAGCAGCCCGGGGGGGGGACTAGCGGGAGGCGAGCAGTACTTC; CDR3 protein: CASSPGGGLAGGEQYF
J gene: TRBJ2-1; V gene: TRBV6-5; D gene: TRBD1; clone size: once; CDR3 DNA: TGTGCCAGCAGTGGGGACAGGGGAAGGCTCAATGAGCAGTTCTTC; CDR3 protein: CASSGDRGRLNEQFF
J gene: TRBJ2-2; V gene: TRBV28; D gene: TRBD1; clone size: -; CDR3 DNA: TGTGCCAGCAGTTTAGAAGGGACAGGGGGGAGCGGGGAGCTGTTTTTT; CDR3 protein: CASSLEGTGGSGELFF
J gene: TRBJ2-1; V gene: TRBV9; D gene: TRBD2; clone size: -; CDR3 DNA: TGTGCCAGCAGCGGGGACGTGGGACTATGGGACAATGAGCAGTTCTTC; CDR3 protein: CASSGDVGLWDNEQFF
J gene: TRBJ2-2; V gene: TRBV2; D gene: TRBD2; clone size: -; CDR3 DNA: TGTGCCAGCAGGGGGACTAGCGGGACCCCCGGGGAGCTGTTTTTT; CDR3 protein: CASRGTSGTPGELFF
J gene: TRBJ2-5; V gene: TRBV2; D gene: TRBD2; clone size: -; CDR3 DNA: TGTGCCAGCAGACTCCCCCACGGGAGGGAGACCCAGTACTTC; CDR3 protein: CASRLPHGRETQYF
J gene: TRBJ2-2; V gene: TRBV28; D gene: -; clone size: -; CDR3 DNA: TGTGCCAGCATTGGGGCCGGATGGGGGCTCTACACCGGGGAGCTGTTTTTT; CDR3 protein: CASIGAGWGLYTGELFF
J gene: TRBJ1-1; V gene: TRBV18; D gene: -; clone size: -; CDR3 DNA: TGTGCCAGCTCGTATTTGGAGGGACGACTTGAAGCTTTCTTT; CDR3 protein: CASSYLEGRLEAFF
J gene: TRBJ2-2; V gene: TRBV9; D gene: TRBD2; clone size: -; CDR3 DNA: TGTGCCAGCAGCTCTCGGGGGGATACGGAGCTGTTTTTT; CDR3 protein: CASSSRGDTELFF
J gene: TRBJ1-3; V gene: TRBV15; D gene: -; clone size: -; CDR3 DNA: TGTGCCACCAGCAGAGATTCGGGGGACCCTGGAAACACCATATATTTT; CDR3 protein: CATSRDSGDPGNTIYF
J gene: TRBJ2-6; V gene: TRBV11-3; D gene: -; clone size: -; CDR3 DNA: TGTGCCAGCAGCTGGGGCGGACAGCACTCTGGGGCCAACGTCCTGACTTTC; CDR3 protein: CASSWGGQHSGANVLTF
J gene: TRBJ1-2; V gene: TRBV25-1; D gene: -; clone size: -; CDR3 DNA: TGTGCCAGCAGTGCCCATTCAGGGCCGAATGGCTACACCTTC; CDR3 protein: CASSAHSGPNGYTF
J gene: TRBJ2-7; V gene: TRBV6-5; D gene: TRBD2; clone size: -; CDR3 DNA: TGTGCCAGCAGTTCCGGGACTAGCGGGAGTACCGAGCAGTACTTC; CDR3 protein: CASSSGTSGSTEQYF
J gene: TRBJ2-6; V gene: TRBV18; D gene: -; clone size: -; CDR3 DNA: TGTGCCAGCTCCCAACAGAGCTCTGGGGCCAACGTCCTGACTTTC; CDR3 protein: CASSQQSSGANVLTF
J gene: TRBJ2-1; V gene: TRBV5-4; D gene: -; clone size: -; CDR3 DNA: TGTGCCAGCAGCTTGGGGACTTACAATGAGCAGTTCTTC; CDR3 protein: CASSLGTYNEQFF
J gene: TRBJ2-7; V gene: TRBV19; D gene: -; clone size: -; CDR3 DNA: TGTGCCAGTAGTATAGGCAGGGGAAAAGCGGAGTACGAGCAGTACTTC; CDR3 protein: CASSIGRGKAEYEQYF
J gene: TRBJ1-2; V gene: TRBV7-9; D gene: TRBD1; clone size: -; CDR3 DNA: TGTGCCAGCAGCTTACCGGGACAGGGATCTTTAGGGAACTATGGCTACACCTTC; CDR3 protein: CASSLPGQGSLGNYGYTF
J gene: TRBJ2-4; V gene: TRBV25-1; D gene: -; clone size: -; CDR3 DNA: TGTGCCAGCAGTGGACAGGGGAGGGAGCCCAAAAACATTCAGTACTTC; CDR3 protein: CASSGQGREPKNIQYF
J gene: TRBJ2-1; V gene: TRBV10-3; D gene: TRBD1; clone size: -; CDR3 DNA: TGTGCCATCAGAGAGGGACAGTACAATGAGCAGTTCTTC; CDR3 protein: CAIREGQYNEQFF
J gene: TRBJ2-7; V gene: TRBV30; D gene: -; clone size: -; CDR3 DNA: TGTGCCTGGAGTCGCCAGGCCCCCACCGAGCAGTACTTC; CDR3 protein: CAWSRQAPTEQYF
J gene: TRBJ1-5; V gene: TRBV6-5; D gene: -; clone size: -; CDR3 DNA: TGTGCCAGCAGTGCGACGGGATATAGCAATCAGCCCCAGCATTTT; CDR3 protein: CASSATGYSNQPQHF
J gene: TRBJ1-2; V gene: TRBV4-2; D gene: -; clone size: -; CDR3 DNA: TGTGCCAGCAGCCAAACATTCAGTGGCTACACCTTC; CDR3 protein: CASSQTFSGYTF
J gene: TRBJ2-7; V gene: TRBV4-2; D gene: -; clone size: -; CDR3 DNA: TGTGCCAGCAGCCAAGAAGAGGGCTACGAGCAGTACTTC; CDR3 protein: CASSQEEGYEQYF
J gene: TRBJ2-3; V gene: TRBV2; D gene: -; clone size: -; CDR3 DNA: TGTGCCAGCAGTGACTGGCAGGCAGCTAGCACAGATACGCAGTATTTT; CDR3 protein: CASSDWQAASTDTQYF
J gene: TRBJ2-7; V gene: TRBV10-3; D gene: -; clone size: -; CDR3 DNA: TGTGCCATCAGTGAGTCGGTGTTAGGGGCGCTTCTTTACTTC; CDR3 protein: CAISESVLGALLYF
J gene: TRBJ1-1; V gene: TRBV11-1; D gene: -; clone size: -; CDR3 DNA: TGTGCCAGCAGCTTAAGGTCGGGGAACACTGAAGCTTTCTTT; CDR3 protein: CASSLRSGNTEAFF
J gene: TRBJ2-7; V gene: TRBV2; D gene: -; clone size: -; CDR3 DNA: TGTGCCAGCACGAAGGGAGGCTGGCGGGACGAGCAGTACTTC; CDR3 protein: CASTKGGWRDEQYF
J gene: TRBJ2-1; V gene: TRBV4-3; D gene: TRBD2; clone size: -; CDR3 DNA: TGCGCCAGCAGCCAATCTAGCGGGAGGAATACCAATGAGCAGTTCTTC; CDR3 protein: CASSQSSGRNTNEQFF